This entry is about one TCR beta chain. Its cognate antigen is unknown. The germline V gene encodes CDR1 MGHRA and CDR2 YSYEKL. The CDR3 is 13 amino acids. Trimming stripped 4 bases from V and 3 bases from J, with 9 bases between. Generated by immunoSEQ multiplex PCR, the TCRdb table keeps only in-frame clones and is missing some. Seen here are 17,000 or so clones, over 60% observed once, and the top ten hold about 5%. This record comes from a study of somatic mutations in cytotoxic T cells in rheumatoid arthritis. Study at large: A roughly 30 ml EDTA sample of patient blood was drawn right after diagnosis, before any treatment. Findings and limits, study-wide: No significant CD8+ T-cell clonality difference was found between rheumatoid arthritis patients and age-matched controls. Rising age went with increasing CD8+ clonality in rheumatoid arthritis patients; healthy controls showed no such increase.

The investigators isolated CD4+ and CD8+ cells by positive magnetic bead selection and checked their purity by flow cytometry. The receptor was derived from an adult with rheumatoid arthritis. The sample was CD8+ T cells sorted from blood. The chain is built from TRBV4-1 and TRBJ2-5; tentatively, D is TRBD2 (5 bases). CDR3 DNA sequence: TGCGCCAGCAGCCCTAGGCGGGAAGAGACCCAGTACTTC. Translation: CASSPRREETQYF.